The rows below give T cell receptor beta chains drawn from one sample of a study of blood T cell repertoires in COVID-19. Sequencing used immunoSEQ multiplex PCR; TCRdb keeps in-frame clones, though not all of them. The sample consists of around 280,000 clones, nearly 90% of them appearing once. Input material: PBMCs or T cells enriched from blood (not recorded which). These receptors were collected from a woman between 18 and 29 years old with acute COVID-19. Each CDR3 is given with its conserved first and last residue. The order of the fields is D gene, V gene, clone size, J gene, CDR3 DNA, CDR3 protein. D genes are given only for firm matches. Size is stated for part of the rows, as once, few or many counts, or as a class when the clone is expanded.

NA	TRBV7-2	NA	TRBJ2-7	TGTGCCAGCAGCTTAGTGTACGTGGGGGGCTCCTACGAGCAGTACTTC	CASSLVYVGGSYEQYF
NA	TRBV28	NA	TRBJ2-2	TGTGCCAGCAGTTTAATAGGGGGCACCGGGGAGCTGTTTTTT	CASSLIGGTGELFF
NA	TRBV5-4	NA	TRBJ1-2	TGTGCCAGCAGCTTGGTGGCATCCCGGGTCGGCTACACCTTC	CASSLVASRVGYTF
TRBD2	TRBV7-8	NA	TRBJ2-1	TGTGCCAGCAGCCTCGGGAGCGGGAGTCACAATGAGCAGTTCTTC	CASSLGSGSHNEQFF
TRBD1	TRBV5-1	NA	TRBJ2-1	TGCGCCAGCAGCTTCCCCGGGACAGGGCTGGCCCTTTCCTACAATGAGCAGTTCTTC	CASSFPGTGLALSYNEQFF
NA	TRBV12-5	NA	TRBJ2-3	TGTGCTAGTGGTGAACCCCGGACATTGCTCAGCACAGATACGCAGTATTTT	CASGEPRTLLSTDTQYF
TRBD1	TRBV28	NA	TRBJ1-5	TGTGCCAGCAGTTTCGTGGGGACAGGTGTCGGTCAGCCCCAGCATTTT	CASSFVGTGVGQPQHF
NA	TRBV2	NA	TRBJ2-7	TGTGCCAGCAGCCAGGTTAGCGAGCAGTACTTC	CASSQVSEQYF
TRBD2	TRBV7-9	NA	TRBJ2-3	TGTGCCAGCAGCCTCTGGACTAGCGGCACAGATACGCAGTATTTT	CASSLWTSGTDTQYF
TRBD1	TRBV27	NA	TRBJ1-5	TGTGCCAGCAGTAGATCGGACAGGGGGCTCAATCAGCCCCAGCATTTT	CASSRSDRGLNQPQHF
TRBD1	TRBV10-2	NA	TRBJ1-6	TGCGCCAGCACCCGGGACAGATATAATTCACCCCTCCACTTT	CASTRDRYNSPLHF
NA	TRBV24-1	NA	TRBJ1-2	TGTGCCACCAGTGATGGTCAGGGCCTAGCGGGGGATGGCTACACCTTC	CATSDGQGLAGDGYTF
NA	TRBV19	once	TRBJ1-6	TGTGCCAGTACGTCAGGGCGGAATTCACCCCTCCACTTT	CASTSGRNSPLHF
NA	TRBV9	NA	TRBJ2-2	TGTGCCAGCAGCGTAGCCCCCCCGGGGGCGGGGAGGGGCACCGGGGAGCTGTTTTTT	CASSVAPPGAGRGTGELFF
NA	TRBV4-1	NA	TRBJ2-1	TGCGCCAGCAGCCAGGACATGTCTATCAGCTCCTACAATGAGCAGTTCTTC	CASSQDMSISSYNEQFF
TRBD1	TRBV4-1	NA	TRBJ1-2	TGCGCCAGCAGCCAAAACCGGGACAGGGCCTATGGCTACACCTTC	CASSQNRDRAYGYTF
TRBD1	TRBV6-5	NA	TRBJ1-2	TGTGCCAGCATTTCGACAGGGAGCTATGGCTACACCTTC	CASISTGSYGYTF
NA	TRBV19	few	TRBJ1-2	TGTGCCAGTAGTCCCTACCCACCCAACTATGGCTACACCTTC	CASSPYPPNYGYTF
NA	TRBV6-5	NA	TRBJ1-4	TGTGCCAGCAGTACGACAGTAGTGACTAATGAAAAACTGTTTTTT	CASSTTVVTNEKLFF
TRBD1	TRBV10-3	NA	TRBJ2-5	TGTGCCATCGGTAGGGGGCAAGGGGAGACCCAGTACTTC	CAIGRGQGETQYF
TRBD2	TRBV5-1	NA	TRBJ2-1	TGCGCCAGCAGCCCCGGACTAAGCGGGAGATGGGGGGATGAGCAGTTCTTC	CASSPGLSGRWGDEQFF
NA	TRBV2	NA	TRBJ1-1	TGTGCCAGCACCTTTCTGCGGGAAGCTTTCTTT	CASTFLREAFF
NA	TRBV11-3	NA	TRBJ2-5	TGTGCCCCCGCTAAGGAGCGGGAAGAGACCCAGTACTTC	CAPAKEREETQYF
NA	TRBV7-2	NA	TRBJ2-2	TGTGCCAGCATCATGTCCGGGACAATAGTAACCGGGGAGCTGTTTTTT	CASIMSGTIVTGELFF
NA	TRBV24-1	NA	TRBJ2-7	TGTGCCACCGAAACAGGGTCCTACGAGCAGTACTTC	CATETGSYEQYF
NA	TRBV5-1	NA	TRBJ1-3	TGCGCCAGCAGCTCTGCAGGGTACGGACCTGGAAACACCATATATTTT	CASSSAGYGPGNTIYF
TRBD2	TRBV10-3	NA	TRBJ2-1	TGTGCCATCAGTGAGTCTGGGAGGGATGAGCAGTTCTTC	CAISESGRDEQFF
TRBD1	TRBV28	NA	TRBJ1-2	TGTGCCAGCAGATCAACAGGGGTGGCGAGTGGCTACACCTTC	CASRSTGVASGYTF
TRBD2	TRBV4-2	once	TRBJ2-7	TGTGCCAGCAGCCACCGAAATACGACTAGCGGGTATTTACCCTACGAGCAGTACTTC	CASSHRNTTSGYLPYEQYF
TRBD2	TRBV4-1	once	TRBJ2-5	TGCGCCAGCAGCCAAGAACGTGGGACTAGCGGGAGTAGGGAGACCCAGTACTTC	CASSQERGTSGSRETQYF
TRBD2	TRBV27	NA	TRBJ2-5	TGTGCCAGCGGAGCGGGGGATCTACGAGAGACCCAGTACTTC	CASGAGDLRETQYF
TRBD2	TRBV4-1	NA	TRBJ2-1	TGCGCCAGCAGCCAAGATGGGAGGGCTAGCGGGAGTAGAGCCTACAATGAGCAGTTCTTC	CASSQDGRASGSRAYNEQFF
NA	TRBV4-1	NA	TRBJ2-3	TGCGCCAGCAGCCAAGGCAGGGGGGGCACAGATACGCAGTATTTT	CASSQGRGGTDTQYF
NA	TRBV7-2	NA	TRBJ1-6	TGTGCCAGCAGCCGGGGACTGATAAATAATTCACCCCTCCACTTT	CASSRGLINNSPLHF
TRBD2	TRBV7-2	NA	TRBJ2-7	TGTGCCAGCAGCCGGACTAGCGGCCACGAGCAGTACTTC	CASSRTSGHEQYF
NA	TRBV24-1	once	TRBJ2-1	TGTGCCACCAGTGACCGAGGTAGCCCGACGGACAATGAGCAGTTCTTC	CATSDRGSPTDNEQFF
TRBD1	TRBV7-8	NA	TRBJ1-4	TGTGCCAGCAGCGACCGGAGACTGACAGGGACTAATGAAAAACTGTTTTTT	CASSDRRLTGTNEKLFF
TRBD2	TRBV4-3	NA	TRBJ2-1	TGCGCCAGCAGCAGAACTAGCGGGAGTGGCAATGAGCAGTTCTTC	CASSRTSGSGNEQFF
NA	TRBV30	NA	TRBJ1-1	TGTGCCTGGAGTGTATGGGGGCTAGGTGAAGCTTTCTTT	CAWSVWGLGEAFF
TRBD1	TRBV4-2	NA	TRBJ2-1	TGTGCCAGCAGCCAGCCAGGGACAGGGGGCAATGAGCAGTTCTTC	CASSQPGTGGNEQFF